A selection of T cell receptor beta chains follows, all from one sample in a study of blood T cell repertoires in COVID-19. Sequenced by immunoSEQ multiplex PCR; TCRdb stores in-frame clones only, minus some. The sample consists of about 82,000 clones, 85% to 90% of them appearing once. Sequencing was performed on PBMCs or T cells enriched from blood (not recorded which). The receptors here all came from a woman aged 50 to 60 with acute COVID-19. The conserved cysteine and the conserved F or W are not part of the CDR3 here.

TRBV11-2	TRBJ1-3	ASSLDGGRGYTIY
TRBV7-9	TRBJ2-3	ASSPSGRRTDTQY
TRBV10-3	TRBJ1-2	AISAGLFGYT
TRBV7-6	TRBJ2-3	ASSLSTDTQY
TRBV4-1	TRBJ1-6	ASSQRQGAENSPLH
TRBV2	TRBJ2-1	ASSETGGAGGEQF
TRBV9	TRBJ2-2	ASSVPQTAQGTGELF
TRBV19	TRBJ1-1	ASILGSLNTEAF
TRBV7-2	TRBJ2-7	ASSLVPGFFYEQY
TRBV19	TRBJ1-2	ASSPVDGQLNGYT
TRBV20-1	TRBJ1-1	SASSNTEAF
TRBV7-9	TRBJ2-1	ASSMGLAGGNEQF
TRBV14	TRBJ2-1	ASSPTLGLAGSEQF
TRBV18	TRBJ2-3	ASSQGIRVSTDTQY
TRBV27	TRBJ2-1	ASSLMGTSGIHEQF
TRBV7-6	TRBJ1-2	ASSSRQGEAVAGYT
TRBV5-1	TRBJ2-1	ASSRTSGQYNEQF
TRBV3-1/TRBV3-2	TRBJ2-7	ASSQDGHEQY
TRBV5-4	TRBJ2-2	ASSFVIGPSTGELF
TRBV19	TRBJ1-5	ASSIAGDQPQH
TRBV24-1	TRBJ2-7	ATSDSKVLAGGMYEQY
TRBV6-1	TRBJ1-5	ASSEAGNGVQPQH
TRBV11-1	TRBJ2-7	ASNPDRVGEQY
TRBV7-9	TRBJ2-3	ASSPPIRLGTDTQY
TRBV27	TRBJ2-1	ASSSRGAGDNEQF
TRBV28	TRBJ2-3	ASSPEGGTDTQY
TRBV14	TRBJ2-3	ASSQASFLAGATVSDTQY
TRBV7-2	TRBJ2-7	ASSLGTSGRRLGSEQY
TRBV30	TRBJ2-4	AWSGQGKYIQY
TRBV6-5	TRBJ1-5	ASSYRQQGDQPQH
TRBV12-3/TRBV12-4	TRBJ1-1	ASSPTGNTEAF
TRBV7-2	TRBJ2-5	ASSFGQGAWETQY
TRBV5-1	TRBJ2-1	ASSLAPRLAGYNEQF
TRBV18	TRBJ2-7	ASSLTGTGIHEQY
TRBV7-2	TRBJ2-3	ASSPPGDTQY
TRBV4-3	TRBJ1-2	ASSQDHKGTGDGYT
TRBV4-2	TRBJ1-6	ASSQEQGSNSPLH
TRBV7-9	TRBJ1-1	ASSLDRKNTEAF
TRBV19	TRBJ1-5	ASSSRPGQGVQPQH
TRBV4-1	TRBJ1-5	ASSQGGNRGFGQPQH
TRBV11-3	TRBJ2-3	ASSRDRSTDTQY
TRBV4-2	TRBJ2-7	ASWSGRRDEQY
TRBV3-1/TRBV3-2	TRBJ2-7	ASSPGSGLYEQY
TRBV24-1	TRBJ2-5	ATSSGRAPLETQY
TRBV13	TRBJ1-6	ASSDRDRGNSPLH
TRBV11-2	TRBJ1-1	ASSWGPTVNTEAF
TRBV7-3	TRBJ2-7	ASSPGQAEEQY